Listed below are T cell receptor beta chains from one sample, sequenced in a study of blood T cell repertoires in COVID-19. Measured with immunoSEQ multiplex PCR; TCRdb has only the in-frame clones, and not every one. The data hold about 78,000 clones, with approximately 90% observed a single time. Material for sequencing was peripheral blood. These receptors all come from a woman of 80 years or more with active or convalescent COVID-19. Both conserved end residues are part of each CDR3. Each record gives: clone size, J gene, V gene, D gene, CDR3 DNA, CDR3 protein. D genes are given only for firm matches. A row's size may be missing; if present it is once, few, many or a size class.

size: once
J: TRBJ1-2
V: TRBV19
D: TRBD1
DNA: TGTGCCAGTAGTATACAGGGGGCGGCTAACTATGGCTACACCTTC
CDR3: CASSIQGAANYGYTF

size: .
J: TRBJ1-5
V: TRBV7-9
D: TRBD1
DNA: TGTGCCAGCAGCCAAGATACAGGGGGCAATCAGCCCCAGCATTTT
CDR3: CASSQDTGGNQPQHF

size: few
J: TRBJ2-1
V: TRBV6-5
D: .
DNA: TGTGCCAGCAGAGCTAACAATGAGCAGTTCTTC
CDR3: CASRANNEQFF

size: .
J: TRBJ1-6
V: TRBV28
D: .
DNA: TGTGCCAGCAGTTTCCTGCAGAGGTTAGATTCACCCCTCCACTTT
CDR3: CASSFLQRLDSPLHF

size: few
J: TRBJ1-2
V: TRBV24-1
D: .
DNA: TGTGCCACCAGTGATTTTACCGGCTATGGCTACACCTTC
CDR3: CATSDFTGYGYTF

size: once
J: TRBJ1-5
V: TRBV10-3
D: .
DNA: TGTGCCATCAGTGAACAGGGTCTACAACAGCCCCAGCATTTT
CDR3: CAISEQGLQQPQHF

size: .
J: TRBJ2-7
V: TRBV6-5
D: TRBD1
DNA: TGTGCCAGCACCGTGGACAGGGATTCCTACGAGCAGTACTTC
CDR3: CASTVDRDSYEQYF

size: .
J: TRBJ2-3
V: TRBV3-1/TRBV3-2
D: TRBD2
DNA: TGTGCCAGACTAGCGGGAGGAGGCACAGATACGCAGTATTTT
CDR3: CARLAGGGTDTQYF

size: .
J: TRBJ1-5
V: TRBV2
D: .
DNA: TGTGCCAGCAGGGGGAGGAAAAATCAGCCCCAGCATTTT
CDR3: CASRGRKNQPQHF

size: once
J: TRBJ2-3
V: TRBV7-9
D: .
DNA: TGTGCCAGCAGCTTAAGCAAAAACAGGGACGCAGATACGCAGTATTTT
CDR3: CASSLSKNRDADTQYF

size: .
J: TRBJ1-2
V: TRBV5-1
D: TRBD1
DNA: TGCGCCAGCAGCCCCGGGACAGGGGAAGCGAATGGCTACACCTTC
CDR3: CASSPGTGEANGYTF

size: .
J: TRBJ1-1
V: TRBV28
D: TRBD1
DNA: TGTGCCAGCAGTGTACAGGGGAGAGGTCTGGAAGCTTTCTTT
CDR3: CASSVQGRGLEAFF

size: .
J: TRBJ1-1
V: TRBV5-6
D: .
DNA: TGTGCCAGCAGCGCCGACGGCTCAGGTCGGAACACTGAAGCTTTCTTT
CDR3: CASSADGSGRNTEAFF

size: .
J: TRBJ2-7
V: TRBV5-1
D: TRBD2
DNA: TGCGCCAGCAGCTTGAACAGCGGGAGTAGCAGGTACGAGCAGTACTTC
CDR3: CASSLNSGSSRYEQYF

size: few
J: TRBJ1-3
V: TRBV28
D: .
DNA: TGTGCCAGCAGTTCCCTAGGGAGCTCTGGAAACACCATATATTTT
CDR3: CASSSLGSSGNTIYF

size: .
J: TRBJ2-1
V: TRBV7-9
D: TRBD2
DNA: TGTGCCAGCAGCCTACGGGGACTAGCGGGAGTGGTAGGTAATGAGCAGTTCTTC
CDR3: CASSLRGLAGVVGNEQFF

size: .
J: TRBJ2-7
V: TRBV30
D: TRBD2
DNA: TGTGCCTGGAGTGCCGGGGGGACCATCCCTAACGAGCAGTACTTC
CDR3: CAWSAGGTIPNEQYF

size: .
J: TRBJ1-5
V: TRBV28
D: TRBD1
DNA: TGTGCCAGCAGTGCTCCCCGCAGGGGGCGGAATCAGCCCCAGCATTTT
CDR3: CASSAPRRGRNQPQHF

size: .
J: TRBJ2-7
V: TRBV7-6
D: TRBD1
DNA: TGTGCCAGCAGCCCGGGACAGGGGTCGACCTACGAGCAGTACTTC
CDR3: CASSPGQGSTYEQYF

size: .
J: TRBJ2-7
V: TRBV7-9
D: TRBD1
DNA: TGTGCCAGCAGCACCCAGGGGGCAGGGGTGAGCTACGAGCAGTACTTC
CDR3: CASSTQGAGVSYEQYF

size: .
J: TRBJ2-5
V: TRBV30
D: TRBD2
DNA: TGTGCCTGGAGGGAGGGACTAGCGGGGGAGGGTTACTTC
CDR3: CAWREGLAGEGYF

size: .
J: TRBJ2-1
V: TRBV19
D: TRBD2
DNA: TGTGCCAGTAGTTGGACTAGCGGGAGCGATGAGCAGTTCTTC
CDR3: CASSWTSGSDEQFF

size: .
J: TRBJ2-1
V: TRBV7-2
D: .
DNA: TGTGCCAGCAACCAAGGGTCGGGGAGCTCCTACAATGAGCAGTTCTTC
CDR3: CASNQGSGSSYNEQFF

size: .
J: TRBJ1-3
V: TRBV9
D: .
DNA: TGTGCCAGCAGCGTCGGCTGGGTCGGAGCTGGAAACACCATATATTTT
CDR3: CASSVGWVGAGNTIYF

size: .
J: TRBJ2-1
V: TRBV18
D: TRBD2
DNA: TGTGCCAGCTCACCGGGACTAGAGAACAATGAGCAGTTCTTC
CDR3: CASSPGLENNEQFF

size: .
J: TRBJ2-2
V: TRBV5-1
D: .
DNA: TGCGCCAGCAGCTTACAGGCGGGAACGAACACCGGGGAGCTGTTTTTT
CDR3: CASSLQAGTNTGELFF

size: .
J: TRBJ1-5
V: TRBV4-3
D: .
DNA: TGCGCCAGCAGCCAAGATCACAGGGGCAATCAGCCCCAGCATTTT
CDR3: CASSQDHRGNQPQHF

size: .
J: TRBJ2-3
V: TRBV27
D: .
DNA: TGTGCCAGCAGTCCCCGGACAGACTACACAGATACGCAGTATTTT
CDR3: CASSPRTDYTDTQYF

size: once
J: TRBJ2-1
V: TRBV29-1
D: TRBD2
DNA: TGCAGCGCCCCTTCGGGGCAGGGAATAGCGGGAGCATACAATGAGCAGTTCTTC
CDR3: CSAPSGQGIAGAYNEQFF

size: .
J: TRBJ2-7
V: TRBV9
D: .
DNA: TGTGCCAGCAGCCCAACCCGGACTCCCGTTTACGAGCAGTACTTC
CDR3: CASSPTRTPVYEQYF

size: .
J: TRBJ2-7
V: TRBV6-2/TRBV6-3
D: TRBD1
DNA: TGTGCCAGCAGTGATCCGGGACAGGGCGCCTACGAGCAGTACTTC
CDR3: CASSDPGQGAYEQYF

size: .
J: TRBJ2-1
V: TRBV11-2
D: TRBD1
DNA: TGTGCCAGCAGCTCCAACAGGGGGCACAGTGAGCAGTTCTTC
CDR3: CASSSNRGHSEQFF

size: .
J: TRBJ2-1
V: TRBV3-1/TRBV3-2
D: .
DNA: TGTGCCAGCAGCGGGGTCGCGACTAACTACAATGAGCAGTTCTTC
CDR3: CASSGVATNYNEQFF

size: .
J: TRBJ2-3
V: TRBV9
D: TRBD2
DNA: TGTGCCAGCAGCTCAGGACTAGCGGCAATAGATACGCAGTATTTT
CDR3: CASSSGLAAIDTQYF

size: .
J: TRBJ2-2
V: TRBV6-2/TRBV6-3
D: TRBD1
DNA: TGTGCCAGCAGTTACCCCTTTCAGGGGGTCGGGGAGCTGTTTTTT
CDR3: CASSYPFQGVGELFF

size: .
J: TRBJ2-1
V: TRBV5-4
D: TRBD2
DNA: TGTGCCAGCAGCCCTGAAGGGGCACTCGGGAGGGAGCAGTTCTTC
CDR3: CASSPEGALGREQFF

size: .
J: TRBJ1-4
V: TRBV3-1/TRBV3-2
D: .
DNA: TGTGCCAGCAGCCAATCGGACGCTAAGGGGGTAGAAAAACTGTTTTTT
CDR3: CASSQSDAKGVEKLFF

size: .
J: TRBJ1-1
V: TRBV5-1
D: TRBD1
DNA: TGCGCCAGCAGCCCGGACAGGCCTGAAGCTTTCTTT
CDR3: CASSPDRPEAFF

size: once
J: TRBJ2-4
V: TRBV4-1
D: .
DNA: TGCGCCAGCAGCCAAGATCTAGCCAAAAACATTCAGTACTTC
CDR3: CASSQDLAKNIQYF

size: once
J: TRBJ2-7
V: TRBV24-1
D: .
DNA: TGTGCCACCATGGGCAGGGGCCACGAGCAGTACTTC
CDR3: CATMGRGHEQYF

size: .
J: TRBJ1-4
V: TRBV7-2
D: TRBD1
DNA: TGTGCCAGCAGCTTTGGGACAGGGTCTAATGAAAAACTGTTTTTT
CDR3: CASSFGTGSNEKLFF

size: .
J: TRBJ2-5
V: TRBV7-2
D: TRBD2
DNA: TGTGCCAGCAGCTTAGTCGGGGGGCAAGAGACCCAGTACTTC
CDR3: CASSLVGGQETQYF

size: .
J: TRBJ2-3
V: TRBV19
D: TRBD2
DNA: TGTGCCAGTCAGGACCTAGCGGCGCTCACAGATACGCAGTATTTT
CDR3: CASQDLAALTDTQYF

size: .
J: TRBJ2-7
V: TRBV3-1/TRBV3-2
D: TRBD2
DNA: TGTGCCAGCAGCCGAGGGACTAGCGGGAGGCTCAGCGAGCAGTACTTC
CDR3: CASSRGTSGRLSEQYF

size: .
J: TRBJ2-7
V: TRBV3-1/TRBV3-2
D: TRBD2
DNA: TGTGCCAGCAGCCTAGCAGCGGGGGGCGGGGAGCAGTACTTC
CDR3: CASSLAAGGGEQYF

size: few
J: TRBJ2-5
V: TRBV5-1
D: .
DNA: TGCGCCAGCAGAGGGGGGCCAGGGAGGCTAGCGGAAGAGACCCAGTACTTC
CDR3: CASRGGPGRLAEETQYF

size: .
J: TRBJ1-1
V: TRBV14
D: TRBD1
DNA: TGTGCCAGCAGCTCCGATCACAGGGGGAACACTGAAGCTTTCTTT
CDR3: CASSSDHRGNTEAFF

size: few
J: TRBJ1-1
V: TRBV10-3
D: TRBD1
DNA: TGTGCCATCAGTAAAACAGGGGCAGGGGGGAACACTGAAGCTTTCTTT
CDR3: CAISKTGAGGNTEAFF

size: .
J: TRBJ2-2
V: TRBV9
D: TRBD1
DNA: TGTGCCAGCAGCGTATCCTTGGGACAGGGGGGCGGGGAGCTGTTTTTT
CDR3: CASSVSLGQGGGELFF

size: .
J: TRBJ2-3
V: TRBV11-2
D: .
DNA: TGTGCCAGCAGCCCCGGCGGGGACACAGATACGCAGTATTTT
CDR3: CASSPGGDTDTQYF

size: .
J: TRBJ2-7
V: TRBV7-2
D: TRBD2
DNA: TGTGCCAGCAGCTTAGAGCGGGGGCATACCTACGAGCAGTACTTC
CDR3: CASSLERGHTYEQYF

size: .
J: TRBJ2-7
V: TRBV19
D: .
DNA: TGTGCCAGTAGTCTTGGTCAGGGGAATTACGAGCAGTACTTC
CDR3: CASSLGQGNYEQYF